This record covers a single T cell receptor beta chain. This entry belongs to a study of blood T cell repertoires in COVID-19. For the study at large: Donors in the United States, Italy and Spain gave samples during acute or convalescent COVID-19. T cells, B-cell-depleted T cells, or PBMCs provided the cDNA or gDNA that served as material.

Repertoires were generated with immunoSEQ multiplex PCR, while TCRdb's copy carries only in-frame clones and drops some. The sample shows about 480,000 clones, around nine tenths of them seen only once. Living in about two dozen US areas, the participants were between roughly 18 and 95 years of age. Participants' own reports of clinical history determined their cohort assignment. Material for sequencing was PBMCs or T cells enriched from blood (not recorded which). This TCR derives from a woman aged 40 to 50 who had recovered from COVID-19.

CDR3 protein: CASSLEADSLYEQYF. CDR3 bases: TGTGCCAGCAGCTTGGAGGCTGACAGCCTCTACGAGCAGTACTTC. The chain employs TRBV5-4 and TRBJ2-7; a weak D match, TRBD1 (5 bases). Germline-derived CDR1 and CDR2 are SGHNT and YYREEE (reference sequence). This CDR3 has 15 residues. Between the trimmed V and J ends, which lost 0 bases and 3 bases, there was a span of 13 bases. The complete variable domain, with remaining parts taken from reference TRBV5-4 and TRBJ2-7, reads ETGVTQSPTHLIKTRGQQVTLRCSSQSGHNTVSWYQQALGQGPQFIFQYYREEENGRGNFPPRFSGLQFPNYSSELNVNALELDDSALYLCASSLEADSLYEQYFGPGTRLTVT.